The 20 T cell receptor beta chains in this list originate from one sample, sequenced in a study of beta chain features in type 1 diabetes (dated by TCRdb to 2017 to 2018). The paper's findings and limits, for the study overall: In all four CD4+ subsets, TCRB CDR3 length was moderately but significantly shorter in type 1 diabetes patients.

Receptors were amplified or captured by the immunoSEQ multiplex PCR assay. The entire amount of isolated RNA was reverse transcribed using the High Capacity cDNA Reverse Transcription Kit, so the sequenced TCRB transcripts were expressed ones. TCRdb holds this immuneACCESS table with in-frame rearrangements only. Some clones are missing; in checked studies, unresolved V genes explain under half, and the rest has no known cause. The sample table shows some 700,000 clones, and around 15% are seen once. The ten largest clones capture 0.02% to 0.025% of the sample. These receptors' antigens are unknown. Specimen: naive CD4+ T cells from blood. What this sample's cell subset or site label stands for: true naive CD4+ T cells. These receptors originate from a man aged 18 to 35 with type 1 diabetes.

This clone occurred a few times. The J gene is TRBJ1-2, the V gene TRBV7-2; TRBD1 aligns across 10 bases. CDR3 length equals 14 residues. V lost 5 bases and J lost 5; bases outside the gene matches: 5. The germline V gene encodes CDR1 SGHTA and CDR2 FQGNSA. The CDR3 DNA reads TGTGCCAGCAGCCCGACAGGGGGCTGGTATGGCTACACCTTC. Amino acids: CASSPTGGWYGYTF. The full variable domain, rest sourced from reference TRBV7-2 and TRBJ1-2, is GAGVSQSPSNKVTEKGKDVELRCDPISGHTALYWYRQSLGQGLEFLIYFQGNSAPDKSGLPSDRFSAERTGGSVSTLTIQRTQQEDSAVYLCASSPTGGWYGYTFGSGTRLTVV.

The V and J genes are TRBV6-5 and TRBJ1-2; D is perhaps TRBD1 (5 bases). There are 15 residues in the CDR3. Trimming cost V 5 bases and J 4 bases, with 17 bases left between them. CDR1 is MNHEY and CDR2 is SVGAGI in the germline V gene. The CDR3 region has the DNA TGTGCCAGCAGTAAAACTTTTCAGGGCAGCTATGGCTACACCTTC. This codes for CASSKTFQGSYGYTF.

The rearrangement uses TRBV25-1 and TRBJ1-1; 8 nucleotides align to TRBD1. V lost 6 bases, J lost 6 bases, and 9 bases stayed unmatched. This CDR3 spans 14 amino acids. Germline V lookup: CDR1 MGHDK, CDR2 SYGVNS. The CDR3 coding sequence is TGTGCCAGCAGAGGGACAGGCGAGACTCCTGAAGCTTTCTTT. It translates to CASRGTGETPEAFF.

The rearrangement links TRBV20-1 to TRBJ1-2; the D gene is possibly TRBD1 (6 bases). The CDR3 is 11 amino acids. The V gene's germline CDR1 is DFQATT and CDR2 SNEGSKA (reference sequence). Trimming pared 4 bases from V and 4 bases from J, leaving 7 bases between. The CDR3 DNA is TGCAGTGCTACGACAGGCTATGGCTACACCTTC. Its protein is CSATTGYGYTF.

This clone has just a few counts. The chain recombines TRBV18 with TRBJ2-1, with TRBD1 matching over 7 bases. V was pared by 7 bases and J by 0 bases, with 9 bases of the junction left unmatched. Germline CDR1 and CDR2: KGHSH and LQKENI. This CDR3 contains 16 residues. CDR3 in amino acids: CASFGFRDSSYNEQFF. DNA for the CDR3: TGTGCCAGCTTTGGGTTCCGGGACAGCTCCTACAATGAGCAGTTCTTC.

Only a few counts were recorded for this clone. The chain employs TRBV5-1 and TRBJ2-7, with 12 bases identical to TRBD2. The ends lost 4 bases at V and 5 bases at J; junction bases unmatched: 7. Per germline, CDR1 SGHRS and CDR2 YFSETQ. CDR3 length: 15 residues. The CDR3 sequence: CASSPPSGGDDEQYF. CDR3 DNA: TGCGCCAGCAGCCCGCCTAGCGGGGGGGACGACGAGCAGTACTTC.

In its sample, this clone was seen a few times. V and J are TRBV19 and TRBJ1-1; 7 bases line up with TRBD1. V lost 7 bases to trimming and J lost 1 base; unmatched junction nucleotides: 15. This CDR3 has 17 residues. Germline V gene lookup returns CDR1 LNHDA and CDR2 SQIVND (reference sequence). CDR3 nucleotides: TGTGCCAGTACCCCACCCGCCGGGACAGCTGGGAACACTGAAGCTTTCTTT. Protein product: CASTPPAGTAGNTEAFF.

A few counts support this clone. The V and J genes are TRBV30 and TRBJ1-5, with unresolved D. V gave up 2 bases and J gave up 0 bases, with 8 bases separating them. The CDR3 is 14 residues long. Germline V CDR1 and CDR2: GTSNPN, SVGIG (reference sequence). The chain's CDR3 is CAWSLVLSNQPQHF. In DNA, the CDR3 is TGTGCCTGGAGTCTTGTCCTTAGCAATCAGCCCCAGCATTTT. The full variable domain, its missing parts supplied by reference TRBV30 and TRBJ1-5, is SQTIHQWPATLVQPVGSPLSLECTVEGTSNPNLYWYRQAAGRGLQLLFYSVGIGQISSEVPQNLSASRPQDRQFILSSKKLLLSDSGFYLCAWSLVLSNQPQHFGDGTRLSIL.

The rearrangement uses TRBV10-3 and TRBJ2-1, with D uncertain. The CDR3 covers 15 residues. Looked up from germline, CDR1 is ENHRY and CDR2 is SYGVKD. Trimming stripped 4 bases from V and 3 bases from J, with 13 bases between. The CDR3 region is CAISAGVANYNEQFF. CDR3 sequence (DNA): TGTGCCATCAGTGCTGGGGTAGCCAACTACAATGAGCAGTTCTTC.

In its sample, this clone was seen a few times. The rearrangement links TRBV6-5 to TRBJ1-6; D unresolved. Deletions cut 0 bases from V and 10 bases from J, with 10 bases between. Germline assignment: CDR1 MNHEY and CDR2 SVGAGI. The length of the CDR3 is 14 residues. The chain's CDR3 is CASSYSGTWSPLHF. The CDR3 nucleotides are TGTGCCAGCAGTTACTCGGGCACTTGGTCACCCCTCCACTTT.

Only a few counts were recorded for this clone. This chain links TRBV30 with TRBJ1-1, with D perhaps matching TRBD1 (5 bases). Germline loops: CDR1 GTSNPN, CDR2 SVGIG (reference sequence). Trimming shortened V by 2 bases and J by 5 bases, and 12 bases separated the two germline ends. The CDR3 loop spans 13 amino acids. The DNA of the CDR3 is TGTGCCTGGAGTTTACAGGAGGGGACTGAAGCTTTCTTT. Amino acids: CAWSLQEGTEAFF.

The table lists this clone with a few counts. CDR3 region: CASSHPGSPLHF. Here the CDR3 DNA reads TGCGCCAGCAGCCACCCCGGTTCACCCCTCCACTTT. The chain uses TRBV4-1 and TRBJ1-6; no definite D call. Looked up from germline, CDR1 is MGHRA and CDR2 is YSYEKL. The CDR3 is made up of 12 amino acids. Trimming pared 3 bases from V and 9 bases from J, leaving 6 bases between.

This rearrangement joins TRBV5-4 to TRBJ1-4; 7 positions match TRBD1. Trimming at V came to 4 bases and at J to 4 bases, leaving 10 bases not matched to a gene. The CDR3 extends over 16 amino acids. Germline CDR1 reads SGHNT; CDR2 reads YYREEE (reference sequence). In nucleotides, the CDR3 is TGTGCCAGCAGCCTTGGACAGGAGAGGGGTAATGAAAAACTGTTTTTT. Its protein product is CASSLGQERGNEKLFF.

This clone was detected only a few times. This chain connects TRBV9 to TRBJ2-2; 9 bases are a match to TRBD2. The CDR3 length is 15 residues. V shed 2 bases and J 6 bases; nucleotides not matched to a gene: 5. Per germline, CDR1 SGDLS and CDR2 YYNGEE. The CDR3 bases are TGTGCCAGCAGCGTGCTAGCGGGGAGTTCCGGGGAGCTGTTTTTT. This codes for CASSVLAGSSGELFF.

The chain is built from TRBV28 and TRBJ2-2; either TRBD1 or TRBD2 may fit D (5 bases each). This CDR3 has 15 residues. The germline V gene has CDR1 MDHEN and CDR2 SYDVKM. Deletions cut 5 bases from V and 1 base from J, with 11 bases between. CDR3 in DNA: TGTGCCAGCAGTGGGGCTGGGGGGAACACCGGGGAGCTGTTTTTT. It yields the protein CASSGAGGNTGELFF.

This clone was seen more than once but under ten times. The genes are TRBV29-1 and TRBJ1-4; D is unresolved. The CDR3 runs 10 residues. CDR1 and CDR2 from the germline V gene are SQVTM and ANQGSEA. Trimming took 6 bases from V and 7 from J, leaving 6 bases between them. CDR3 sequence: CSVGCEKLFF. The CDR3 nucleotides read TGCAGCGTCGGATGTGAAAAACTGTTTTTT.

This clone was seen a handful of times. CDR3 residues: CATDTYLGISGNEQFF. The CDR3 DNA follows: TGTGCCACCGATACCTACCTGGGCATCTCGGGGAATGAGCAGTTCTTC. This chain connects TRBV15 to TRBJ2-1, with a tentative D call TRBD2 (5 bases). Per the germline V gene, CDR1 is LNHNV and CDR2 is YYDKDF (reference sequence). The CDR3 is made up of 16 amino acids. V was cut by 8 bases and J by 7 bases, with 24 bases left in between.

This clone was found a few times. This chain uses TRBV15 with TRBJ1-5; D may be TRBD1 (5 bases). The CDR3 runs to 15 residues. V was trimmed by 1 base and J by 1 base, leaving 8 bases between them. Germline V gene sequence: CDR1 LNHNV, CDR2 YYDKDF (reference sequence). The CDR3 sequence is CATSRGRESNQPQHF. The CDR3 DNA reads TGTGCCACCAGCAGAGGCAGGGAGAGCAATCAGCCCCAGCATTTT.

There are a few counts of this clone. The V gene is TRBV29-1, the J gene TRBJ2-3; a possible D gene is TRBD1 (6 bases). V was cut by 8 bases and J by 2 bases, with 29 bases left in between. The germline gives CDR1 SQVTM, CDR2 ANQGSEA. This CDR3 comprises 18 residues. CDR3 sequence (DNA): TGCAGCACAACTCCCGGGGTTTCTTTGACAGGATTCACAGATACGCAGTATTTT. It specifies CSTTPGVSLTGFTDTQYF.

V gene TRBV7-9 combines with J gene TRBJ2-1; TRBD1 matches at 9 bases. The CDR3 length is 15 residues. V trimming: 5 bases; J trimming: 4 bases; junction bases outside the gene matches: 6. The germline CDR1 and CDR2 sequences are SEHNR and FQNEAQ (reference sequence). CDR3 sequence (DNA): TGTGCCAGCAGCCCGGGACAGGGACCTTACAATGAGCAGTTCTTC. Protein product: CASSPGQGPYNEQFF.